The 32 T cell receptor beta chains given below trace back to one sample, sequenced in a study of shared clonotypes between healthy human individuals. This table comes from immunoSEQ multiplex PCR, and its TCRdb copy is limited to in-frame clones, with some not included. The sample includes some 1 million clones, roughly 80% of them seen just once. Input material: memory CD4+ T cells sorted from blood. Subset in this sample: CD45RA-negative fraction. The receptors originated from a man aged 18-30 years in good health.

The chain links TRBV6-5 to TRBJ2-7, with 7 bases fitting TRBD2. The junction had 4 bases not matched to a gene; V was cut back by 2 bases and J by 3 bases. The CDR3 spans 14 residues. CDR1 is MNHEY, CDR2 SVGAGI, per germline. The CDR3 reads CASSYGGGVYEQYF. CDR3 coding DNA: TGTGCCAGCAGTTACGGTGGGGGGGTCTACGAGCAGTACTTC.

This clone came up once. The rearrangement links TRBV6-5 to TRBJ1-6; 9 bases map to TRBD1. Per germline, CDR1 MNHEY and CDR2 SVGAGI. The CDR3 sequence is 15 residues long. Losses at the gene ends were 8 bases for V and 2 bases for J; bases not matched to a gene: 4. The CDR3 loop is CASGQGSTYNSPLHF. The CDR3 coding sequence is TGTGCCAGCGGACAGGGGTCAACCTATAATTCACCCCTCCACTTT.

This chain joins TRBV4-3 and TRBJ1-1; D is ambiguous. The V end lost 0 bases, the J end lost 3 bases, and 8 bases lay between the germline ends. Germline V gene lookup returns CDR1 LGHNA and CDR2 YSLEER. There are 14 residues in the CDR3. The DNA of the CDR3 is TGCGCCAGCAGCCAAGACGGAGGTCACACTGAAGCTTTCTTT. Its protein product is CASSQDGGHTEAFF.

The chain links TRBV30 to TRBJ2-1, with 11 bases aligning to TRBD2. This CDR3 is 18 amino acids long. V lost 5 bases, J lost 0 bases, and 12 bases stayed unmatched. Germline V gives CDR1 GTSNPN, CDR2 SVGIG (reference sequence). The CDR3: CAWGFLAGGGLSYNEQFF. In nucleotides, the CDR3 is TGTGCCTGGGGCTTCCTAGCGGGAGGCGGACTCTCCTACAATGAGCAGTTCTTC. The full variable domain, in which reference TRBV30 and TRBJ2-1 provide the parts outside the CDR3, is SQTIHQWPATLVQPVGSPLSLECTVEGTSNPNLYWYRQAAGRGLQLLFYSVGIGQISSEVPQNLSASRPQDRQFILSSKKLLLSDSGFYLCAWGFLAGGGLSYNEQFFGPGTRLTVL.

The chain links TRBV13 to TRBJ1-3; D remains ambiguous. CDR1 is PRHDT, CDR2 FYEKMQ, per germline (reference sequence). V gave up 0 bases and J gave up 0 bases, with 12 bases separating them. This CDR3 has 17 residues. CDR3 sequence reads: CASSLGGRVHSGNTIYF. CDR3 in DNA: TGTGCCAGCAGCTTAGGCGGCAGAGTTCACTCTGGAAACACCATATATTTT.

This clone occurred many times. V gene TRBV10-2 combines with J gene TRBJ2-1; 8 bases map to TRBD2. The germline V gene encodes CDR1 WSHSY and CDR2 SAAADI. CDR3 length equals 16 residues. With 6 bases clipped from V and 2 bases from J, the junction kept 9 bases outside the gene matches. The CDR3 reads CASRDGLAITYNEQFF. The CDR3 coding sequence is TGCGCCAGCAGGGACGGACTAGCTATCACCTACAATGAGCAGTTCTTC.

The chain uses TRBV13 and TRBJ2-2; 10 bases are shared with TRBD2. V shed 4 bases and J 4 bases; nucleotides not matched to a gene: 6. This CDR3 region has 16 residues. Germline assignment: CDR1 PRHDT and CDR2 FYEKMQ (reference sequence). The chain's CDR3 is CASSSGLAVITGELFF. The CDR3 nucleotides read TGTGCCAGCAGCTCAGGACTAGCGGTGATCACCGGGGAGCTGTTTTTT.

This clone was found a few times. V usage is TRBV4-3 and J usage is TRBJ2-1; D might be TRBD2 (6 bases). The germline gives CDR1 LGHNA, CDR2 YSLEER. The CDR3 contains 14 residues. The V gene lost 3 bases and the J gene lost 1 base, with 7 bases spanning the gap. CDR3 in DNA: TGCGCCAGCAGCCATGGACTATCCTACAATGAGCAGTTCTTC. As protein: CASSHGLSYNEQFF.

The chain combines TRBV10-3 with TRBJ1-4; 9 bases match TRBD1. CDR1 and CDR2 from the germline V gene are ENHRY and SYGVKD. V gave up 3 bases and J gave up 7 bases; unmatched junction bases: 3. CDR3 length: 14 amino acids. The CDR3 protein is CAISDGQGPEKLFF. CDR3 bases: TGTGCCATCAGTGACGGACAGGGGCCTGAAAAACTGTTTTTT.

The CDR3 nucleotides are TGTGCCAGAAGCTTCCGGGACAGGGGGCGATGGTCCTACAATGAGCAGTTCTTC. This gives the protein CARSFRDRGRWSYNEQFF. The chain employs TRBV5-3 and TRBJ2-1; 12 nucleotides line up with TRBD1. TRBV5-3 is sorted into the ORF group, with uncertain function. The CDR3 has 18 residues. V was pared by 2 bases and J by 1 base, with 7 bases of the junction left unmatched.

This clone was recorded only once. This chain links TRBV2 with TRBJ1-1; D unresolved. Trimming pared 8 bases from V and 0 bases from J, leaving 13 bases between. The CDR3 is 14 amino acids. Germline lookup yields CDR1 SNHLY and CDR2 FYNNEI. CDR3 coding DNA: TGTGCCAGCCAGCGTGGGGTGGTGAACACTGAAGCTTTCTTT. Translated: CASQRGVVNTEAFF.

The chain employs TRBV7-9 and TRBJ2-3; D unclear. Germline CDR1 SEHNR, CDR2 FQNEAQ (reference sequence). The CDR3 is 14 residues long. The V gene lost 2 bases and the J gene lost 2 bases, with 8 bases spanning the gap. For the CDR3, the DNA is TGTGCCAGCAGCTTAATACTGGTCACAGATACGCAGTATTTT. Translated, it gives CASSLILVTDTQYF.

The chain combines TRBV30 with TRBJ1-1; D ambiguous. V was clipped by 3 bases and J by 10 bases, with 21 bases between them. The CDR3 totals 14 residues. CDR1 is GTSNPN, CDR2 SVGIG, per germline (reference sequence). CDR3 coding DNA: TGTGCCTGGAGCCACGAGGTAGGGAGTTCGGGAGCTTTCTTT. It specifies CAWSHEVGSSGAFF.

The gene calls are TRBV6-5 and TRBJ2-7; 8 nucleotides align to TRBD2. J was trimmed by 1 base and V by 6 bases; bases with no gene match: 8. This CDR3 contains 15 residues. The germline gives CDR1 MNHEY, CDR2 SVGAGI. This chain's CDR3 is CASRKAGGGSYEQYF. The CDR3 nucleotides read TGTGCCAGCAGGAAGGCGGGAGGAGGGTCCTACGAGCAGTACTTC.

The rearrangement joins TRBV7-2 to TRBJ1-2; no definite D call. CDR3 length: 14 amino acids. Trimming shortened V by 5 bases and J by 3 bases, and 13 bases separated the two germline ends. Germline values: CDR1 SGHTA, CDR2 FQGNSA. The CDR3 DNA reads TGTGCCAGCAGCCCCAATTTGAAGGACTATGGCTACACCTTC. The encoded protein is CASSPNLKDYGYTF.

The V call is TRBV27, the J call TRBJ2-5; TRBD2 might be the D (6 bases). Germline CDR1 and CDR2: MNHEY and SMNVEV (reference sequence). This CDR3 comprises 14 residues. V lost 5 bases and J 5 bases, leaving 15 bases between the germline ends. Here the CDR3 reads CASSPRGAGETQYF. CDR3 sequence (DNA): TGTGCCAGCAGTCCCCGCGGGGCAGGGGAGACCCAGTACTTC.

The V and J genes are TRBV13 and TRBJ1-2, with D perhaps TRBD1 (5 bases). Germline V CDR1 and CDR2: PRHDT, FYEKMQ (reference sequence). V lost 6 bases and J lost 4, with 9 bases in between. The CDR3 loop spans 12 amino acids. The CDR3 loop is CASRHRPYGYTF. CDR3 bases: TGTGCCAGCAGACACAGGCCCTATGGCTACACCTTC.

The V call is TRBV30, the J call TRBJ1-5, with 9 bases aligning to TRBD1. The CDR3 consists of 15 residues. Per the germline V gene, CDR1 is GTSNPN and CDR2 is SVGIG (reference sequence). With V trimmed by 2 bases and J by 11 bases, 13 bases remained unmatched. CDR3 sequence: CAWSSPRTGDSSQHF. DNA for the CDR3: TGTGCCTGGAGTTCACCCCGGACAGGGGATTCGTCCCAGCATTTT.

With respect to this clone: Other nucleotide sequences from this sample produce the same CDR3. CDR3 protein: CASSLGQGTYEQYF. In DNA, the CDR3 is TGTGCCAGCAGCTTAGGACAGGGAACCTACGAGCAGTACTTC. V gene TRBV11-2 combines with J gene TRBJ2-7; 7 positions agree with TRBD1. This CDR3 region has 14 residues. The V gene's germline CDR1 is SGHAT and CDR2 FQNNGV. The junction had 2 bases not matched to a gene; V was cut back by 1 base and J by 2 bases.

The chain combines TRBV20-1 with TRBJ2-1; no clear D gene. Germline lookup yields CDR1 DFQATT and CDR2 SNEGSKA (reference sequence). CDR3 size: 11 residues. Trimming took 2 bases from V and 8 from J, leaving 7 bases between them. DNA of the CDR3: TGCAGTGCTAGAACCCCCCATGAGCAGTTCTTC. The encoded protein is CSARTPHEQFF.

The chain uses TRBV19 and TRBJ1-2; maybe TRBD1 (6 bases). Germline loops: CDR1 LNHDA, CDR2 SQIVND (reference sequence). Trimming removed 7 bases at V and 1 base at J, with 7 bases between. The CDR3 extends over 12 amino acids. The CDR3 reads CASKDSNYGYTF. CDR3 DNA sequence: TGTGCCAGTAAGGACAGTAACTATGGCTACACCTTC.

The chain has TRBV21-1 and TRBJ2-7; the table's D call, TRBD1, has no DNA check behind it. TRBV21-1 is reported as a pseudogene. The CDR3 is 15 amino acids. The CDR3 region is CASSKNCRQTCEQYF. The CDR3 DNA reads as TGTGCCAGCAGCAAAAACTGTCGACAGACTTGCGAGCAGTACTTC.

This clone has a count of ten or more. Other nucleotide sequences from this sample produce the same CDR3. The rearrangement links TRBV7-9 to TRBJ1-2; perhaps TRBD1 as D (5 bases). CDR3 length: 13 residues. Germline values: CDR1 SEHNR, CDR2 FQNEAQ (reference sequence). Trimming pared 0 bases from V and 6 bases from J, leaving 8 bases between. The CDR3 coding sequence is TGTGCCAGCAGCTTAGCTGGAGGGGATGGCTACACCTTC. Its protein product is CASSLAGGDGYTF.

This clone has ten or more counts. The chain recombines TRBV7-6 with TRBJ1-6, with D hard to call. Germline lookup yields CDR1 SGHVS and CDR2 FNYEAQ. CDR3 length: 13 residues. V was clipped by 4 bases and J by 6 bases, with 7 bases between them. The DNA of the CDR3 is TGTGCCAGCAGCTCGGCAAGTAATTCACCCCTCCACTTT. Translated: CASSSASNSPLHF.

The chain couples TRBV18 to TRBJ1-6, with 7 bases aligning to TRBD1. V was pared by 1 base and J by 7 bases, with 13 bases of the junction left unmatched. The CDR3 consists of 18 residues. Germline V gene data show CDR1 as KGHSH and CDR2 as LQKENI. The CDR3 region has the DNA TGTGCCAGCTCACCACTTTCGGTCGTCGGGACAGAGAATTCACCCCTCCACTTT. It encodes CASSPLSVVGTENSPLHF.

This clone was counted a few times. This chain joins TRBV11-3 and TRBJ2-1; D might be TRBD1 or TRBD2, each matching 6 bases. There are 14 residues in the CDR3. CDR1 and CDR2 (germline): SGHNT, YENEEA. Trimming took 1 base from V and 5 from J, leaving 9 bases between them. CDR3 in DNA: TGTGCCAGCAGCTTAGGGGGGGCAAACAATGAGCAGTTCTTC. Its translation is CASSLGGANNEQFF.

Only one count was recorded for this clone. The chain joins TRBV5-4 to TRBJ1-1; D gene ambiguous. Germline values: CDR1 SGHNT, CDR2 YYREEE (reference sequence). V was pared by 4 bases and J by 4 bases, with 20 bases between. The CDR3 is 16 amino acids. The CDR3 here is CASSRGVEGRGTEAFF. Written as DNA, the CDR3 is TGTGCCAGCAGCCGTGGGGTGGAGGGCCGGGGCACTGAAGCTTTCTTT.

This clone was seen only a few times. This rearrangement joins TRBV9 to TRBJ2-3; TRBD1 agrees at 8 bases. The germline gives CDR1 SGDLS, CDR2 YYNGEE. V shed 1 base and J 2 bases; nucleotides not matched to a gene: 6. CDR3 size: 16 residues. In nucleotides, the CDR3 is TGTGCCAGCAGCGTACAGACAGGGGACCACACAGATACGCAGTATTTT. It yields the protein CASSVQTGDHTDTQYF.

This clone was found a few times. One end of the junction fails to match germline, which may point to a read error. This chain joins TRBV25-1 and TRBJ1-1; D ambiguous. The CDR3 has 11 residues. Germline CDR1 reads MGHDK; CDR2 reads SYGVNS. Written as DNA, the CDR3 is TGTGCCACCAGTATGAACACTGAAGCTTTCTTT. Protein: CATSMNTEAFF.

V is TRBV7-6 and J is TRBJ2-7, with D perhaps TRBD1 or TRBD2 (5 bases each). CDR3 length: 17 amino acids. The ends were cut back, 1 base at V and 0 bases at J, with 16 bases in the middle. The germline CDR1 and CDR2 sequences are SGHVS and FNYEAQ. Written as DNA, the CDR3 is TGTGCCAGCAGCTTAGGTTCGGGAACCGGGACCTCCTACGAGCAGTACTTC. It translates to CASSLGSGTGTSYEQYF. Variable domain in full (rest from reference TRBV7-6 and TRBJ2-7): GAGVSQSPRYKVTKRGQDVALRCDPISGHVSLYWYRQALGQGPEFLTYFNYEAQQDKSGLPNDRFSAERPEGSISTLTIQRTEQRDSAMYRCASSLGSGTGTSYEQYFGPGTRLTVT.

The chain has TRBV7-2 and TRBJ2-5; D ambiguous. Germline V gene lookup returns CDR1 SGHTA and CDR2 FQGNSA. Trimming shortened V by 5 bases and J by 0 bases, and 4 bases separated the two germline ends. The CDR3 extends over 12 amino acids. The CDR3 sequence is CASSANQETQYF. Written as DNA, the CDR3 is TGTGCCAGCAGCGCTAACCAAGAGACCCAGTACTTC.

The V gene is TRBV13, the J gene TRBJ1-1; D gene ambiguous. Germline CDR1 is PRHDT and CDR2 is FYEKMQ (reference sequence). Trimming shortened V by 2 bases and J by 5 bases, and 9 bases separated the two germline ends. This CDR3 spans 13 amino acids. The CDR3 region has the DNA TGTGCCAGCAGCTTATATAGCAGAACTGAAGCTTTCTTT. It encodes CASSLYSRTEAFF.